These 28 T cell receptor beta chains came from one sample sequenced in a study of identical twins. One entry per CDR3 protein results from TCRdb running MiXCR on the 5' RACE reads. Of around 450,000 distinct CDR3 sequences listed, more than 13% are singletons. The same data also contributed to another study, on yellow fever vaccine responses in identical twins.

Input material: CD4+ T cells sorted from blood. The source of these receptors is a woman aged 18-29 years in good health.

The chain uses TRBV27 and TRBJ1-1, with D perhaps matching TRBD1 (5 bases). Germline V gene sequence: CDR1 MNHEY, CDR2 SMNVEV (reference sequence). The V end was cut by 5 bases, the J end by 7 bases, with 14 bases between. The CDR3 loop spans 13 amino acids. The DNA of the CDR3 is TGTGCCAGCAGTCTAGAGGGGTTTGGTGAAGCTTTCTTT. Its translation: CASSLEGFGEAFF.

This clonotype appeared a few times. The chain couples TRBV5-1 to TRBJ2-5; D assignment may be TRBD1 or TRBD2 (5 bases each). Deletions cut 0 bases from V and 5 bases from J, with 17 bases between. This CDR3 contains 16 residues. Germline loops: CDR1 SGHRS, CDR2 YFSETQ. The CDR3 sequence: CASSLVSGTIQETQYF. For the CDR3, the DNA is TGCGCCAGCAGCTTGGTGTCAGGGACCATTCAGGAGACCCAGTACTTC.

This rearrangement joins TRBV20-1 to TRBJ2-7; D possibly corresponds to TRBD2 (5 bases). CDR3 length equals 15 residues. V gave up 6 bases and J gave up 0 bases, with 18 bases separating them. The germline V gene has CDR1 DFQATT and CDR2 SNEGSKA (reference sequence). Here the CDR3 reads CSAGGRSASSYEQYF. Written as DNA, the CDR3 is TGCAGTGCAGGCGGGCGAAGTGCAAGCTCCTACGAGCAGTACTTC.

In its sample, this clonotype was seen a few times. The genes are TRBV5-1 and TRBJ2-2; TRBD2 matches 8 bases. CDR1 and CDR2 from the germline V gene are SGHRS and YFSETQ. This CDR3 is built from 15 residues. V shed 4 bases and J 0 bases; nucleotides not matched to a gene: 2. The CDR3 loop is CASSVAGSNTGELFF. DNA of the CDR3: TGCGCCAGCAGCGTAGCGGGATCGAACACCGGGGAGCTGTTTTTT.

V gene TRBV5-6 combines with J gene TRBJ2-5; 8 nucleotides agree with TRBD1. This CDR3 has 15 residues. Germline-derived CDR1 and CDR2 are SGHDT and YYEEEE. V was clipped by 4 bases and J by 4 bases; unmatched bases: 9. CDR3 region: CASSDTGTGGETQYF. As DNA, the CDR3 is TGTGCCAGCAGCGATACCGGGACAGGAGGAGAGACCCAGTACTTC. The entire variable domain, with the rest obtained from reference TRBV5-6 and TRBJ2-5, is as follows: DAGVTQSPTHLIKTRGQQVTLRCSPKSGHDTVSWYQQALGQGPQFIFQYYEEEERQRGNFPDRFSGHQFPNYSSELNVNALLLGDSALYLCASSDTGTGGETQYFGPGTRLLVL.

The V call is TRBV12-3 or TRBV12-4, the J call TRBJ2-1, with 13 bases aligning to TRBD2. The CDR3 has 15 residues. V shed 5 bases and J 6 bases; nucleotides not matched to a gene: 4. CDR3 sequence: CASSPRTSGGNEQFF. CDR3 in DNA: TGTGCCAGCAGTCCCCGGACTAGCGGGGGCAATGAGCAGTTCTTC.

The chain uses TRBV28 and TRBJ2-7, with 7 bases fitting TRBD2. This CDR3 comprises 13 residues. Germline values: CDR1 MDHEN, CDR2 SYDVKM. V dropped 6 bases and J dropped 2; count of bases not matched to a gene: 4. The CDR3: CASRGGFTYEQYF. CDR3 coding DNA: TGTGCCAGCAGGGGGGGGTTTACCTACGAGCAGTACTTC.

The table lists this clonotype with a few counts. One junction end does not reproduce the germline sequence, and a read error may be involved. The chain couples TRBV7-7 to TRBJ2-2; no definite D call. This CDR3 has 13 residues. The germline gives CDR1 SSHAT, CDR2 FNYEAQ (reference sequence). CDR3 DNA sequence: TGTGCTAGCAGCTTCGACCGAACCGGGGAGCTGTTTTTT. Translating it yields CASSFDRTGELFF. Drawing the rest from reference TRBV7-7 and TRBJ2-2, the complete variable domain is GAGVSQSPRYKVTKRGQDVTLRCDPISSHATLYWYQQALGQGPEFLTYFNYEAQPDKSGLPSDRFSAERPEGSISTLTIQRTEQRDSAMYRCASSFDRTGELFFGEGSRLTVL.

This clonotype was found a few times. This chain connects TRBV24-1 to TRBJ2-2; TRBD1 agrees at 7 bases. Germline V gene sequence: CDR1 KGHDR, CDR2 SFDVKD. CDR3 length: 17 amino acids. Trimming took 4 bases from V and 4 from J; bases not matched to a gene: 11. CDR3 nucleotide sequence: TGTGCCACCAGTGAGGGTCGGACAGGTCGGGGCACCGGGGAGCTGTTTTTT. This translates into CATSEGRTGRGTGELFF.

This clonotype has just a few counts. The junction differs from germline at one of its ends, possibly a read error. The chain carries TRBV12-3 or TRBV12-4 and TRBJ2-3; 11 bases are a match to TRBD1. This CDR3 spans 12 amino acids. The CDR3 is CASSLSPGTGGF. DNA of the CDR3: TGTGCCAGCAGTTTAAGTCCCGGGACAGGGGGTTTT.

The CDR3 DNA reads TGCAGTGCGGAGTTTGGCACAGATACGCAGTATTTT. It is translated as CSAEFGTDTQYF. V is TRBV20-1 and J is TRBJ2-3; D not certain. CDR1 and CDR2 (germline): DFQATT, SNEGSKA (reference sequence). Trimming removed 6 bases at V and 1 base at J, with 8 bases between. The CDR3 runs to 12 residues.

This clonotype was seen repeatedly, ten times or more. The genes are TRBV7-2 and TRBJ2-5; D remains ambiguous. The CDR3 has 12 amino acids. The V gene lost 2 bases and the J gene lost 4 bases, with 5 bases spanning the gap. From germline, CDR1 is SGHTA and CDR2 FQGNSA. CDR3 bases: TGTGCCAGCAGCTTATGGGGAGAGACCCAGTACTTC. Encoded protein: CASSLWGETQYF.

The chain employs TRBV28 and TRBJ1-5; tentative D call: TRBD1 (5 bases). This CDR3 comprises 15 residues. Trimming shortened V by 2 bases and J by 9 bases, and 17 bases separated the two germline ends. Germline assignment: CDR1 MDHEN and CDR2 SYDVKM. This CDR3 reads CASSLDSHLVRPQHF. CDR3 nucleotides: TGTGCCAGCAGTTTAGACAGCCATCTAGTACGGCCCCAGCATTTT. The variable domain in full, with the rest retrieved from reference TRBV28 and TRBJ1-5, is DVKVTQSSRYLVKRTGEKVFLECVQDMDHENMFWYRQDPGLGLRLIYFSYDVKMKEKGDIPEGYSVSREKKERFSLILESASTNQTSMYLCASSLDSHLVRPQHFGDGTRLSIL.

This clonotype came up many times. The V gene is TRBV4-2, the J gene TRBJ1-4; D gene ambiguous. The CDR3 contains 15 residues. Trimming left V 6 bases short and J 0 bases short, with 11 bases between. Looked up from germline, CDR1 is LGHNA and CDR2 is YNFKEQ. The CDR3 sequence is CASRPSIATNEKLFF. The CDR3 bases are TGTGCCAGCAGGCCATCTATCGCAACTAATGAAAAACTGTTTTTT.

V and J are TRBV6-1 and TRBJ1-2; D is unresolved. The ends were cut back, 0 bases at V and 2 bases at J, with 7 bases in the middle. The length of the CDR3 is 14 residues. Germline V gene data show CDR1 as MNHNS and CDR2 as SASEGT. This chain's CDR3 is CASSEAQVNYGYTF. As DNA, the CDR3 is TGTGCCAGCAGTGAAGCGCAAGTGAACTATGGCTACACCTTC.

The J gene is TRBJ1-2, the V gene TRBV3-1; D is unresolved. Trimming shortened V by 0 bases and J by 4 bases, and 9 bases separated the two germline ends. This CDR3 comprises 14 residues. Per the germline V gene, CDR1 is LGHDT and CDR2 is YNNKEL (reference sequence). The CDR3 loop reads CASSQDRGIYGYTF. CDR3 nucleotides: TGTGCCAGCAGCCAAGACCGAGGGATCTATGGCTACACCTTC.

The rearrangement joins TRBV29-1 to TRBJ1-4, with TRBD1 as a possible D gene (5 bases). The V gene's germline CDR1 is SQVTM and CDR2 ANQGSEA. The CDR3 extends over 14 amino acids. Trimming removed 3 bases from V and 7 bases from J, with 15 bases in between. CDR3 in DNA: TGCAGCGTTGAGGGGGACCGAGCCGGTGAAAAACTGTTTTTT. Its translation: CSVEGDRAGEKLFF.

The rearrangement uses TRBV19 and TRBJ2-5; 8 positions match TRBD1. The germline V gene encodes CDR1 LNHDA and CDR2 SQIVND (reference sequence). The CDR3 length is 15 residues. V shed 5 bases and J 5 bases; nucleotides not matched to a gene: 10. CDR3 protein: CASSRFQGAMETQYF. CDR3 nucleotide sequence: TGTGCCAGTAGTCGGTTCCAGGGGGCTATGGAGACCCAGTACTTC.

This clonotype was found a few times. The chain uses TRBV15 and TRBJ2-5, with TRBD1 as a possible D gene (6 bases). CDR3 size: 16 residues. Between the trimmed V and J ends, which lost 1 base and 5 bases, there was a span of 17 bases. The germline gives CDR1 LNHNV, CDR2 YYDKDF (reference sequence). In nucleotides, the CDR3 is TGTGCCACCAGCAGAGCCTCGACAGGTTGGGAGGAGACCCAGTACTTC. Protein: CATSRASTGWEETQYF.

The rearrangement links TRBV12-1 to TRBJ2-3; the D call in the table, TRBD1, was not verified against the DNA. TRBV12-1 is a known pseudogene. The CDR3 has 15 residues. CDR3 nucleotide sequence: TGTGCCAGCAGCTTTTGCCGGGGGGGCTCAGATACGCAGTATTTT. This encodes CASSFCRGGSDTQYF.

This chain links TRBV12-3 or TRBV12-4 with TRBJ2-7; a weak D match, TRBD2 (5 bases). V gave up 3 bases and J gave up 0 bases, with 12 bases separating them. This CDR3 is 15 amino acids long. The CDR3 DNA follows: TGTGCCAGCAGTTTCGGGTCAGGACTCTCCTACGAGCAGTACTTC. Protein sequence: CASSFGSGLSYEQYF.

This clonotype occurred a few times. This rearrangement joins TRBV7-8 to TRBJ1-5; D is perhaps TRBD1 (5 bases). CDR3 size: 13 residues. Per the germline V gene, CDR1 is SGHVS and CDR2 is FQNEAQ. The V end lost 6 bases, the J end lost 3 bases, and 9 bases lay between the germline ends. This CDR3 reads CASSSGYNQPQHF. In DNA form, the CDR3 reads TGTGCCAGCAGTTCAGGGTACAATCAGCCCCAGCATTTT. The whole variable domain, filled in from reference TRBV7-8 and TRBJ1-5, reads GAGVSQSPRYKVAKRGQDVALRCDPISGHVSLFWYQQALGQGPEFLTYFQNEAQLDKSGLPSDRFFAERPEGSVSTLKIQRTQQEDSAVYLCASSSGYNQPQHFGDGTRLSIL.

This clonotype was recorded a few times. J is TRBJ1-2 and V is TRBV30, with D unclear. CDR1 and CDR2 (germline): GTSNPN, SVGIG (reference sequence). The CDR3 covers 11 residues. V lost 1 base and J 8 bases, leaving 8 bases between the germline ends. The CDR3 reads CAWSAVGGYTF. CDR3 bases: TGTGCCTGGAGTGCCGTTGGAGGCTACACCTTC. Variable domain in full (rest from reference TRBV30 and TRBJ1-2): SQTIHQWPATLVQPVGSPLSLECTVEGTSNPNLYWYRQAAGRGLQLLFYSVGIGQISSEVPQNLSASRPQDRQFILSSKKLLLSDSGFYLCAWSAVGGYTFGSGTRLTVV.

At least ten counts were recorded for this clonotype. The chain is built from TRBV5-6 and TRBJ2-5; D assignment may be TRBD1 or TRBD2 (5 bases each). The CDR3 sequence is 15 residues long. V was cut by 0 bases and J by 5 bases, with 14 bases left in between. The germline gives CDR1 SGHDT, CDR2 YYEEEE. CDR3 DNA sequence: TGTGCCAGCAGCTTGGATATGACTAAGGGGGAGACCCAGTACTTC. It translates to CASSLDMTKGETQYF.

The sample holds a few counts of this clonotype. V usage is TRBV29-1 and J usage is TRBJ2-7; 9 positions agree with TRBD2. CDR3 length: 15 residues. The germline V gene has CDR1 SQVTM and CDR2 ANQGSEA. The trim removed 4 bases at V and 7 bases at J, leaving 14 bases unmatched. The CDR3 here is CSVGDSREGQGEQYF. For the CDR3, the DNA is TGCAGCGTTGGAGACTCGCGGGAGGGCCAAGGTGAGCAGTACTTC.

The V and J genes are TRBV2 and TRBJ2-1; TRBD1 might be the D (6 bases). Germline V gene sequence: CDR1 SNHLY, CDR2 FYNNEI. V was pared by 5 bases and J by 0 bases, with 23 bases between. The CDR3 runs 19 residues. In nucleotides, the CDR3 is TGTGCCAGCAGTTCTCTATTAGGACAGATAGGCCGCTCCTACAATGAGCAGTTCTTC. Encoded protein: CASSSLLGQIGRSYNEQFF. Filled out from reference TRBV2 and TRBJ2-1, the complete variable domain reads EPEVTQTPSHQVTQMGQEVILRCVPISNHLYFYWYRQILGQKVEFLVSFYNNEISEKSEIFDDQFSVERPDGSNFTLKIRSTKLEDSAMYFCASSSLLGQIGRSYNEQFFGPGTRLTVL.

The chain recombines TRBV12-5 with TRBJ2-1; D remains unclear. V lost 5 bases and J 8 bases, leaving 13 bases between the germline ends. Per germline, CDR1 LGHNT and CDR2 FRNRAP. The CDR3 has 13 residues. Here the CDR3 DNA reads TGTGCTAGTGGTCCTACACATCGGCATGAGCAGTTCTTC. Translation gives CASGPTHRHEQFF. The variable domain in full, with the rest retrieved from reference TRBV12-5 and TRBJ2-1, is DARVTQTPRHKVTEMGQEVTMRCQPILGHNTVFWYRQTMMQGLELLAYFRNRAPLDDSGMPKDRFSAEMPDATLATLKIQPSEPRDSAVYFCASGPTHRHEQFFGPGTRLTVL.

As concerns this clonotype: A read error may account for a junction end that differs from germline. The chain recombines TRBV12-3 or TRBV12-4 with TRBJ1-1; TRBD1 matches at 7 bases. CDR3 length equals 18 residues. This CDR3 is CASRLAVTTGWGYTEAFF. CDR3 coding DNA: TGTGCCAGCCGTTTAGCGGTGACGACAGGGTGGGGGTACACTGAAGCTTTCTTT.